Below are 7 T cell receptor beta chains sequenced from a single sample in a study of blood T cell repertoires in COVID-19. Profiled with immunoSEQ multiplex PCR; TCRdb holds only in-frame clones, not every one. The data contain around 100,000 clones, roughly nine tenths of them singletons. Sequencing was carried out using peripheral blood. The receptors shown here come from a man between 60 and 70 years old with acute or convalescent COVID-19.

This chain uses TRBV5-8 with TRBJ2-7; TRBD2 agrees at 7 bases. With V trimmed by 5 bases and J by 0 bases, 2 bases remained unmatched. Germline CDR1 is SGHTS and CDR2 is YDEGEE. This CDR3 spans 13 amino acids. CDR3 in amino acids: CASRAGTSYEQYV. Here the CDR3 DNA reads TGTGCCAGCAGAGCGGGGACCTCCTACGAGCAGTACGTC.

In its sample, this clone was seen a few times. The V and J genes are TRBV10-2 and TRBJ2-2; 12 bases agree with TRBD2. Germline V gene data show CDR1 as WSHSY and CDR2 as SAAADI. The CDR3 consists of 15 residues. V lost 6 bases, J lost 3 bases, and 2 bases stayed unmatched. CDR3 residues: CASSRLAGDTGELFF. The CDR3 DNA sequence: TGCGCCAGCAGCCGACTAGCGGGAGACACCGGGGAGCTGTTTTTT.

V and J are TRBV6-5 and TRBJ2-5; 8 positions agree with TRBD2. V trimming: 6 bases; J trimming: 7 bases; junction bases outside the gene matches: 13. Per the germline V gene, CDR1 is MNHEY and CDR2 is SVGAGI. This CDR3 contains 15 residues. This CDR3 reads CASSYGLSGSGTQYF. CDR3 nucleotides: TGTGCCAGCAGCTACGGACTGAGCGGGAGCGGGACCCAGTACTTC.

This chain joins TRBV30 and TRBJ1-5; D is perhaps TRBD1 (6 bases). Trimming took 3 bases from V and 4 from J, leaving 13 bases between them. The CDR3 spans 14 residues. Germline V lookup: CDR1 GTSNPN, CDR2 SVGIG (reference sequence). CDR3 protein: CAWSPGQPNQPQHF. CDR3 nucleotides: TGTGCCTGGAGCCCTGGACAGCCTAATCAGCCCCAGCATTTT.

This sequence joins TRBV5-1 and TRBJ2-1, with D possibly matching TRBD2 (5 bases). This CDR3 comprises 19 residues. The germline gives CDR1 SGHRS, CDR2 YFSETQ. Deletions cut 3 bases from V and 4 bases from J, with 26 bases between. CDR3 loop: CASSSDKGGRRRRYNEQFF. In DNA, the CDR3 is TGCGCCAGCAGCTCCGATAAAGGTGGTCGCAGGCGGAGGTACAATGAGCAGTTCTTC.

For the CDR3, the DNA is TGTGCCAGCAGAAGAGAGATTTTTTCCGAGCAGTACGTC. Translated, it gives CASRREIFSEQYV. V and J are TRBV6-5 and TRBJ2-7; D gene ambiguous. From germline, CDR1 is MNHEY and CDR2 SVGAGI. Trimming removed 6 bases at V and 6 bases at J, with 15 bases between. The CDR3 consists of 13 residues.

The chain couples TRBV5-1 to TRBJ2-7; 7 bases agree with TRBD1. The V segment lost 5 bases and the J segment 5 bases; nucleotides outside the gene matches: 1. This CDR3 spans 11 amino acids. Germline CDR1 SGHRS, CDR2 YFSETQ. The CDR3 reads CASSDRDEQYF. CDR3 bases: TGCGCCAGCAGTGACAGGGACGAGCAGTACTTC.